The rows below give T cell receptor beta chains drawn from one sample of a study of monozygotic twins with inflammatory bowel disease. TCRdb reprocessed the 5' RACE reads, with one entry per CDR3 protein and no DNA. This listing includes some 190,000 distinct CDR3 sequences. Specimen: blood. These receptors were taken from a human donor with ulcerative colitis or Crohn's disease, or a healthy co-twin of an affected twin (not recorded which). CDR3s include the opening cysteine and the closing phenylalanine or tryptophan. Fields, in order: V gene, J gene, CDR3 length, CDR3 protein.

>TRBV18|TRBJ1-1|14
CASSPGVFSTEAFF
>TRBV20-1|TRBJ1-2|14
CSASRDRGVYGYTF
>TRBV5-1|TRBJ2-7|14
CASSGDRLSSEQYF
>TRBV6-1|TRBJ2-2|15
CASMPGQGDTGELFF
>TRBV20-1|TRBJ2-2|13
CSARAPEGAKLFF
>TRBV7-8|TRBJ2-1|17
CASSSLFAGGPDNEQFF
>TRBV20-1|TRBJ2-4|14
CSASPRTGVNIQYF
>TRBV7-2|TRBJ2-1|13
CASSRTGGNEQFF
>TRBV13|TRBJ2-3|16
CASSLRRDSVTDTQYF
>TRBV3-1|TRBJ2-3|15
CASSPPGDLTDTQYF
>TRBV15|TRBJ2-3|13
CATAEGPTDTQYF
>TRBV20-1|TRBJ1-1|11
CSARRQVQAFF
>TRBV5-4|TRBJ2-5|17
CASSPTAGGRSQETQYF
>TRBV12-3/TRBV12-4|TRBJ1-1|14
CASSRQGRHTEAFF
>TRBV27|TRBJ2-3|17
CASSWTSGRAYRDTQYF
>TRBV19|TRBJ1-1|14
CASSKGQGGTEAFF
>TRBV18|TRBJ1-2|12
CASSPQGNGYTF
>TRBV7-8|TRBJ2-1|14
CASSFGLAGNEQFF
>TRBV5-4|TRBJ1-4|14
CASSLRDKSEKLFF
>TRBV20-1|TRBJ2-3|12
CSAMGGTDTQYF
>TRBV27|TRBJ2-1|14
CASSLVGGRDEQFF
>TRBV3-1|TRBJ2-5|16
CASSPLGAGVGETQYF
>TRBV6-1|TRBJ2-7|14
CASRRGLSSYEQYF
>TRBV28|TRBJ2-1|15
CASSPGWLATDEQFF
>TRBV11-2|TRBJ2-2|16
CASSLSRPQNTGELFF
>TRBV10-3|TRBJ1-2|17
CAISDRGGQIVNYGYTF